What follows describes a single T cell receptor beta chain. The data were taken from a study of shared clonotypes between healthy human individuals. CD8 cells classed as naive were CD45RO-negative and positively selected for CCR7, excluding terminally differentiated effector memory CD45RA+ cells. V gave up 5 bases and J gave up 8 bases, with 19 bases separating them. This CDR3 contains 15 residues. Germline V gives CDR1 WSHSY, CDR2 SAAADI. Here immunoSEQ multiplex PCR was the method, and the copy in TCRdb shows in-frame clones only, minus some. The sample has about 2 million clones; roughly 95% are singletons.

The clonotype originates from a man aged 18-30 years in good health. This chain uses TRBV10-2 with TRBJ2-1; tentatively, D is TRBD2 (6 bases). Source material: naive CD8+ T cells sorted from blood. The CDR3 region is CASSNFPTRADEQFF. In DNA, the CDR3 is TGCGCCAGCAGTAATTTTCCGACTAGAGCTGATGAGCAGTTCTTC.